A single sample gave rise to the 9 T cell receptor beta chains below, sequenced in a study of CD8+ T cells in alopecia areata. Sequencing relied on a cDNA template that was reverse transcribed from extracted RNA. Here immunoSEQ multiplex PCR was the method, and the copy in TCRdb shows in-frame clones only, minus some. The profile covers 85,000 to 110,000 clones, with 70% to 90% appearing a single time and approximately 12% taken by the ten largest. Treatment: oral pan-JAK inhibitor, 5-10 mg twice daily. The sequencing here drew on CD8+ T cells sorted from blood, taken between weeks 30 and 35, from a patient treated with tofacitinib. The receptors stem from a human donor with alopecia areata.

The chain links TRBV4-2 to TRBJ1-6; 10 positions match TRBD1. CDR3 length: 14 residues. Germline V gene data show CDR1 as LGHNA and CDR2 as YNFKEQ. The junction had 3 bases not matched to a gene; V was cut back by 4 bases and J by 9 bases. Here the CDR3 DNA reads TGTGCCAGCAGCCCATGGACAGGGGGTTCACCCCTCCACTTT. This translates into CASSPWTGGSPLHF.

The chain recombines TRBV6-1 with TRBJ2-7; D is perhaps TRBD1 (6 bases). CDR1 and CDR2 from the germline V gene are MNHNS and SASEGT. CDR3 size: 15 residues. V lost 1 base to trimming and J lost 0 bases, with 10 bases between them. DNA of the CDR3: TGTGCCAGCAGTGAAGAGGCAGGGGCCTCCTACGAGCAGTACTTC. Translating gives CASSEEAGASYEQYF.

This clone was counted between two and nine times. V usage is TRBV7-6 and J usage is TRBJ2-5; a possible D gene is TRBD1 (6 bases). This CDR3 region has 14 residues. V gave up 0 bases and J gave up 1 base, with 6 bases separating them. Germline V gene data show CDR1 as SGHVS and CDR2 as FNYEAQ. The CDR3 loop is CASSLAQGQETQYF. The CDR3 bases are TGTGCCAGCAGCTTAGCACAGGGCCAAGAGACCCAGTACTTC.

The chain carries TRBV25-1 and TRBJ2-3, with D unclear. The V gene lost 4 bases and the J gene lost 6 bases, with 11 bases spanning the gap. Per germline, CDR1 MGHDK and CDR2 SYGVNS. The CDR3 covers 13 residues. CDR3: CASSVLTGDTQYF. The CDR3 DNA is TGTGCCAGCAGTGTCTTGACCGGGGATACGCAGTATTTT.

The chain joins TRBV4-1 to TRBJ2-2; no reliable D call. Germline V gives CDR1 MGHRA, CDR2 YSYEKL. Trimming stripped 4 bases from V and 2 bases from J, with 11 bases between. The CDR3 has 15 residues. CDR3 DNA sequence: TGCGCCAGCAGCCTAACAGAAGTTAACACCGGGGAGCTGTTTTTT. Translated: CASSLTEVNTGELFF.

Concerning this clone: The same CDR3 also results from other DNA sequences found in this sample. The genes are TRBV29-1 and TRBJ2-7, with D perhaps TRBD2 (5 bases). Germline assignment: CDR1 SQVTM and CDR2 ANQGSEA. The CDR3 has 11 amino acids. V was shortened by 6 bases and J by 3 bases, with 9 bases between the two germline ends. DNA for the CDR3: TGCAGCGTACTAGACCTCTACGAGCAGTACTTC. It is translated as CSVLDLYEQYF.

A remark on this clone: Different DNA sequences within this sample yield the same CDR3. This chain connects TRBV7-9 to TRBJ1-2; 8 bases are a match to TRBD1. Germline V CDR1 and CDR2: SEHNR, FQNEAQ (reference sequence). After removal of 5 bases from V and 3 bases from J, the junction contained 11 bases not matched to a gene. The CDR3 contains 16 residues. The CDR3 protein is CASSITQGAGDYGYTF. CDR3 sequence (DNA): TGTGCCAGCAGCATAACGCAGGGGGCCGGGGACTATGGCTACACCTTC. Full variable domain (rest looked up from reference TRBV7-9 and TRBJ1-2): DTGVSQNPRHKITKRGQNVTFRCDPISEHNRLYWYRQTLGQGPEFLTYFQNEAQLEKSRLLSDRFSAERPKGSFSTLEIQRTEQGDSAMYLCASSITQGAGDYGYTFGSGTRLTVV.

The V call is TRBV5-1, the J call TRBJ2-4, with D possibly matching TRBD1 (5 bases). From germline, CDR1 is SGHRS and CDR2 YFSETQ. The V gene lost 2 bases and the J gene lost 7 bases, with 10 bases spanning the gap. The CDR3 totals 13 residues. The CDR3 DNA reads TGCGCCAGCAGCTTCGGACACGCGAACATTCAGTACTTC. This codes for CASSFGHANIQYF.

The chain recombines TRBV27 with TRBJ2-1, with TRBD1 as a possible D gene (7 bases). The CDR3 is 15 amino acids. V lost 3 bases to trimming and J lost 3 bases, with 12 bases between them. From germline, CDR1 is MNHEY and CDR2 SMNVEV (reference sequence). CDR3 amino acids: CASSLGRGDYNEQFF. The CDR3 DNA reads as TGTGCCAGCAGTTTGGGCAGGGGGGACTACAATGAGCAGTTCTTC.